These T cell receptor beta chains were read from a single sample in a study of PD-1 blockade in classical Hodgkin lymphoma. Using immunoSEQ multiplex PCR, the repertoire was profiled, and TCRdb retains in-frame clones only, with some absent. This table holds 10,000 or so clones, over 65% found once. This specimen was CD8+ T cells from blood, taken before the fourth cycle of nivolumab. The source is a human donor with classical Hodgkin lymphoma. CDR3s include the opening cysteine and the closing phenylalanine or tryptophan. D genes are given only for firm matches. Clone size is not always given. Where it is, it says once, few, many or a class for expanded clones.

v_gene	d_gene	j_gene	abundance	CDR3nt	CDR3aa
TRBV7-2	NA	TRBJ1-1	NA	TGTGCCAGCAGCTTAGCTTGGGAATCTCTGAGAACTGAAGCTTTCTTT	CASSLAWESLRTEAFF
TRBV7-6	TRBD2	TRBJ2-7	NA	TGTGCCAGCAGCCCCGGGACTAGCGCAGCTTCCTACGAGCAGTACTTC	CASSPGTSAASYEQYF
TRBV5-6	NA	TRBJ1-2	once	TGTGCCAGCAGCTTGGAAGGGAGAGGAGGCTACACCTTC	CASSLEGRGGYTF
TRBV5-8	NA	TRBJ1-5	NA	TGTGCCAGCAGCTTGATCGCGTGGGCCTTCAATCAGCCCCAGCATTTT	CASSLIAWAFNQPQHF
TRBV30	TRBD1	TRBJ2-1	few	TGTGCCGGATTACGCCAGGGGGCAGGGGGTAATGAGCAGTTCTTC	CAGLRQGAGGNEQFF
TRBV19	NA	TRBJ1-1	NA	TGTGCCAGTAGTATAGCCCCAGGGGTTGAAGCTTTCTTT	CASSIAPGVEAFF
TRBV2	TRBD1	TRBJ1-1	NA	TGTGCCAGCAGTTACAGGGGTGGGGCTGAAGCTTTCTTT	CASSYRGGAEAFF
TRBV19	NA	TRBJ2-7	NA	TGTGCCAGTAGTGGGGCGGACTGGAACGAGCAGTACTTC	CASSGADWNEQYF
TRBV9	TRBD1	TRBJ1-1	once	TGTGCCAGCAGCGTAACTTACAGGGGAGAGACTGAAGCTTTCTTT	CASSVTYRGETEAFF
TRBV5-5	NA	TRBJ1-6	NA	TGTGCCAGCAGCTTGGGGCGGGCCTATAATTCACCCCTCCACTTT	CASSLGRAYNSPLHF
TRBV2	NA	TRBJ2-7	NA	TGTGCCAGCATTTACGGGACCGGAACCTACGAGCAGTACTTC	CASIYGTGTYEQYF
TRBV9	NA	TRBJ1-6	few	TGTGCCAGCAGCGTAGAGGGGACACCGCATCCCCTCCACTTT	CASSVEGTPHPLHF
TRBV5-6	TRBD1	TRBJ1-1	NA	TGTGCCAGTGATCCGGGACAGGGAGGGGTGAACACTGAAGCTTTCTTT	CASDPGQGGVNTEAFF
TRBV9	NA	TRBJ2-1	NA	TGTGCCAGCAGTTCTGGCCCTGCCCTCAGGGAGCAGTTCTTC	CASSSGPALREQFF
TRBV7-9	TRBD1	TRBJ1-2	few	TGTGCCAGCAGCTTAGGAGGGACAGGGTACGGCTATGGCTACACCTTC	CASSLGGTGYGYGYTF
TRBV7-2	NA	TRBJ1-1	NA	TGTGCCAGCAGCTTAGCGTTGGACAGAGTCACTGAAGCTTTCTTT	CASSLALDRVTEAFF
TRBV2	NA	TRBJ2-7	NA	TGTGCCAGCAGTGAAGGGGGCACTAGCTCCTACGAGCAGTACTTC	CASSEGGTSSYEQYF
TRBV4-3	TRBD2	TRBJ2-1	NA	TGCGCCAGCAGCCAAGTTGGGGGGGACTCCTACAATGAGCAGTTCTTC	CASSQVGGDSYNEQFF
TRBV11-2	TRBD2	TRBJ2-1	NA	TGTGCCAGCAGCTTAGAAGCGGGGGTACATGAGCAGTTCTTC	CASSLEAGVHEQFF
TRBV4-1	NA	TRBJ2-3	NA	TGCGCCAGCTCCTCAGGCACAGATACGCAGTATTTT	CASSSGTDTQYF
TRBV5-4	NA	TRBJ1-1	NA	TGTGCCAGCAGCGGACTAGCAGCGGGGCACGGCACTGAAGCTTTCTTT	CASSGLAAGHGTEAFF
TRBV10-3	TRBD1	TRBJ2-2	few	TGTGCCATCCCCGGACAGGGGAACACCGGGGAGCTGTTTTTT	CAIPGQGNTGELFF
TRBV6-5	TRBD1	TRBJ2-1	NA	TGTGCCAGCAGGCTTCAAGGGACAGTTTACAATGAGCAGTTCTTC	CASRLQGTVYNEQFF
TRBV7-9	NA	TRBJ2-7	NA	TGTGCCAGCAGCCCCGGTCTGGCGAGCTCCTACGAGCAGTACTTC	CASSPGLASSYEQYF
TRBV9	TRBD1	TRBJ2-7	NA	TGTGCCAGCAGCGGCGGACAGGGTAGTGCATACGAGCAGTACTTC	CASSGGQGSAYEQYF
TRBV4-1	NA	TRBJ2-7	NA	TGCGCCAGCAGCCAAGGTGGCAGTGGCGAGCAGTACTTC	CASSQGGSGEQYF
TRBV4-1	TRBD1	TRBJ2-7	NA	TGCGCCAGCAGCCAAGACCCAGACAGGGACGTCTGCGAGCAGTACTTC	CASSQDPDRDVCEQYF
TRBV9	TRBD1	TRBJ1-4	few	TGTGCCAGCAGCCCGGGACAGCTCAATAATGAAAAACTGTTTTTT	CASSPGQLNNEKLFF
TRBV27	NA	TRBJ2-3	NA	TGTGCCAGCAGTTTCCCCCTCGGGGATACGCAGTATTTT	CASSFPLGDTQYF